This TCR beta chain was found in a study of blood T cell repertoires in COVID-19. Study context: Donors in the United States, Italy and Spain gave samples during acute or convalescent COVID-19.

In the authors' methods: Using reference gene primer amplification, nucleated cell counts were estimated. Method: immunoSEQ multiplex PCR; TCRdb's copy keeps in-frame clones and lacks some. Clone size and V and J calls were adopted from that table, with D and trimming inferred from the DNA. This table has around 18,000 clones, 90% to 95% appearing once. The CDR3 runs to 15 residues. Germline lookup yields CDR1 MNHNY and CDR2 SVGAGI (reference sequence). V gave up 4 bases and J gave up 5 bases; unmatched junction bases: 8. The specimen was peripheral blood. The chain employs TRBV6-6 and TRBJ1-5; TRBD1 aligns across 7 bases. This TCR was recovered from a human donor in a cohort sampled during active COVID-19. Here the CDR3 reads CASSLLGTVYQPQHF. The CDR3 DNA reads TGTGCCAGCAGTTTACTCGGGACAGTTTATCAGCCCCAGCATTTT.